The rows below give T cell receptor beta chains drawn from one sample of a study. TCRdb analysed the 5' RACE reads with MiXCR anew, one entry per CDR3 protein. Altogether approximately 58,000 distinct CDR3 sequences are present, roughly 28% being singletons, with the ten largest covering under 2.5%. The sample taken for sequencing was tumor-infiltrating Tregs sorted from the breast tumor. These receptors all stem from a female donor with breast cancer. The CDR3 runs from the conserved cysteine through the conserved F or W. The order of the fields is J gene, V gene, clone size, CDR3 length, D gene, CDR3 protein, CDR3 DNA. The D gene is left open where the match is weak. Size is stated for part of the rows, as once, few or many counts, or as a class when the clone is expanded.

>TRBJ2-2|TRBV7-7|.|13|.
CASSVTVGGELFF
TGTGCTAGCAGCGTTACGGTGGGCGGGGAGCTGTTTTTT
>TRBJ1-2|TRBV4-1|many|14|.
CASSQGQLNYGYTF
TGCGCCAGCAGCCAAGGACAGCTAAACTATGGCTACACCTTC
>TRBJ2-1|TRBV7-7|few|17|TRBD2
CASSPRGYSGMPTEQFF
TGTGCTAGCAGCCCGCGGGGGTATAGCGGGATGCCCACCGAGCAGTTCTTC
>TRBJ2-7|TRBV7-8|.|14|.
CASSLRAGPYEQYF
TGTGCCAGCAGCTTAAGGGCGGGACCCTACGAGCAGTACTTC
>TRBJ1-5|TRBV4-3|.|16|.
CASSRTLQASNQPQHF
TGCGCCAGCAGCCGAACTTTACAGGCTAGCAATCAGCCCCAGCATTTT
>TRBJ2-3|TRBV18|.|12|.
CASSPLADTQYF
TGTGCCAGCTCACCACTTGCAGATACGCAGTATTTT
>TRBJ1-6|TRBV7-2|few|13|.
CASSLAHGSPLHF
TGTGCCAGCAGCTTAGCCCATGGATCACCCCTCCACTTT
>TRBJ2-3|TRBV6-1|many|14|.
CASRWTRDTDTQYF
TGTGCCAGCAGGTGGACTCGGGACACAGATACGCAGTATTTT
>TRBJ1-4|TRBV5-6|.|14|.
CASSLLMAAEKPFF
TGTGCCAGCAGCTTGTTAATGGCAGCCGAAAAACCGTTTTTT
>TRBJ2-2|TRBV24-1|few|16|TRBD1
CATSDPKTGATGELFF
TGTGCCACCAGTGATCCGAAAACAGGGGCGACCGGGGAGCTGTTTTTT
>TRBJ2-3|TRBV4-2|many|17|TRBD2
CASSQDGAGGGADTQYF
TGTGCCAGCAGCCAAGATGGAGCGGGAGGAGGGGCAGATACGCAGTATTTT
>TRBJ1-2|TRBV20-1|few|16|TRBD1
CSAAPDRVRHYYGYTF
TGCAGTGCTGCCCCGGACAGGGTCAGACACTACTATGGCTACACCTTC
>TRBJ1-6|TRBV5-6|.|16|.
CASSPRGGVGNSPLHF
TGTGCCAGCAGCCCCAGGGGTGGGGTAGGTAATTCACCCCTCCACTTT
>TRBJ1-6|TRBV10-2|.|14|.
CASIPDTRNSPLHF
TGCGCCAGCATTCCCGACACCAGAAATTCACCCCTCCACTTT
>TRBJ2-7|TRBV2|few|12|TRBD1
CASRRDSDEQYF
TGTGCCAGCAGGAGGGACAGTGACGAGCAGTACTTC
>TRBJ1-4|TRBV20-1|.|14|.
CGSFGFATNEKLFF
TGCGGTTCCTTTGGGTTTGCAACTAATGAAAAACTGTTTTTT
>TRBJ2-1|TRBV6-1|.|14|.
CTSSEMEGYNEQFF
TGTACCAGCAGTGAAATGGAGGGCTACAATGAGCAGTTCTTC